Sequencing of this T cell receptor (beta chain) was carried out in a study of OX40 agonist ivuxolimab in advanced cancers. The ends lost 0 bases at V and 6 bases at J; junction bases unmatched: 6. This CDR3 is 15 amino acids long. Germline CDR1 and CDR2: SGDLS and YYNGEE. Sequencing used immunoSEQ multiplex PCR; TCRdb keeps in-frame clones, though not all of them. The profile shows approximately 18,000 clones, about three quarters of them singletons. The genes are TRBV9 and TRBJ2-1, with 7 bases aligning to TRBD1. The sequence was collected from an adult with an advanced solid tumor such as melanoma, head and neck, liver or kidney cancer. Sequencing used CD4+ or CD8+ T cells sorted from blood, obtained in a trial of the OX40 agonist ivuxolimab. CDR3 DNA sequence: TGTGCCAGCAGCGTAGGGTTTAGGGGGCGCAATGAGCAGTTCTTC. Protein product: CASSVGFRGRNEQFF.